This T cell receptor beta chain is drawn from a study of vaccination effects on CD4 cells after COVID-19. Study-level background: BNT162b2 vaccine or mRNA-1273 vaccine was given to participants in two doses.

Antigen-specific CD4+ T cells were expanded with viral peptide pools in the ViraFEST assay before sequencing. Once cultured for 10 days, the cells underwent separation to obtain CD4+ T cells. Nucleocapsid antibody tests were negative, and the vaccine recipients had no prior SARS-CoV-2 infection. The study, taken as a whole, reports: Just 1 of 255 vaccine-induced clones in healthy recipients was cross-reactive.

Only in-frame clones appear in the TCRdb table, and some are missing; sequencing was by immunoSEQ multiplex PCR. The sample lists around 31,000 clones, roughly two thirds seen once, with approximately 27% in the top ten. The CDR3 contains 15 residues. Per the germline V gene, CDR1 is SGHTA and CDR2 is FQGNSA. The V gene lost 2 bases and the J gene lost 8 bases, with 18 bases spanning the gap. Remarks on this clone: The antigen is undetermined.

The specimen comprised CD4+ T cells from PBMCs cultured with HCoV-229E spike peptides, sampled before COVID-19 vaccination. The rearrangement links TRBV7-2 to TRBJ1-2; D not certain. The TCR originated in a human donor who received a COVID-19 vaccine. CDR3 bases: TGTGCCAGCAGCTTAATTCACGGGGAGGGTTTCGGCTACACCTTC. This translates into CASSLIHGEGFGYTF.